The sequence of this T cell receptor (beta chain) was determined in a study of cytomegalovirus exposure and HLA in healthy donors. Turning to this clone: Its target is not known.

Primers: 60 Vbeta forward and 13 Jbeta reverse. Sequenced by immunoSEQ multiplex PCR; TCRdb stores in-frame clones only, minus some. The sample contains fewer than 85,000 clones, around 70% of which appear only once. Study conclusions and caveats: Certain sequence variants were highly shared and formed a cluster, and this cluster was likely a sequencing artifact.

This CDR3 is built from 15 residues. V lost 2 bases, J lost 8 bases, and 18 bases lay in between. CDR1 and CDR2 from the germline V gene are SGHTA and FQGNSA. The sequenced material came from PBMCs. The V call is TRBV7-2, the J call TRBJ1-2; maybe TRBD1 (5 bases). The receptor comes from a woman between 40 and 55 years old in good health and CMV-seropositive. CDR3 loop: CASSLQGGLERGYTF. In DNA, the CDR3 is TGTGCCAGCAGCTTACAGGGAGGGTTGGAACGGGGCTACACCTTC.